This T cell receptor (beta chain) was obtained from a study of cytomegalovirus exposure and HLA in healthy donors. Study-wide results and limits: Whilst most TCR sequences proved rare, a subset of public TCRs occurred across many donors. A later analysis showed that HLA-associated TCR beta chains had undergone more clonal expansion than equally common others. TRBV6-2, TRBV6-3 and some other V segments were excluded as indistinguishable. In all likelihood, a cluster of highly shared sequence variants was a sequencing artifact.

With regard to this clone: Its antigen is currently unknown.

Looked up from germline, CDR1 is LNHDA and CDR2 is SQIVND (reference sequence). Unmatched junction bases numbered 14, after V lost 5 bases and J lost 3 bases. This CDR3 contains 17 residues. Researchers ran the PCR with 60 Vbeta and 13 Jbeta primers. Data came from immunoSEQ multiplex PCR; TCRdb stores just in-frame clones and leaves some out. The data show about 170,000 clones, approximately 72% seen once. The receptor's source is a middle-aged man in good health and CMV-seropositive. Sequencing used PBMCs. The genes are TRBV19 and TRBJ2-7; 9 bases map to TRBD1. This CDR3 reads CASSPPRPGTGIYEQYF. The DNA of the CDR3 is TGTGCCAGTAGTCCGCCACGACCCGGGACAGGGATCTACGAGCAGTACTTC.